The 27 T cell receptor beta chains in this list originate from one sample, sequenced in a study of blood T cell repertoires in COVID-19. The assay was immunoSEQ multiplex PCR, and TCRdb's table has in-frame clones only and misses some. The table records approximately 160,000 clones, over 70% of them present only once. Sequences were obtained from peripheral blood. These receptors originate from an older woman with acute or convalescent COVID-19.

CDR3 region: CASSADRDRNSPLHF. In DNA, the CDR3 is TGTGCCAGCAGCGCTGACCGGGACAGGAATTCACCCCTCCACTTT. V gene TRBV9 combines with J gene TRBJ1-6; 8 nucleotides align to TRBD1. Germline V gene lookup returns CDR1 SGDLS and CDR2 YYNGEE. Germline trimming cut 3 bases from V and 7 bases from J; bases unmatched to any gene: 6. The CDR3 spans 15 residues.

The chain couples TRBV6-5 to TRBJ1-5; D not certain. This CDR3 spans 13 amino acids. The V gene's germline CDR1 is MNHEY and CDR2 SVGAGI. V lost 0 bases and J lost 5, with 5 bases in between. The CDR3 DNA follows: TGTGCCAGCAGTTACTCGGGAGATCAGCCCCAGCATTTT. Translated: CASSYSGDQPQHF.

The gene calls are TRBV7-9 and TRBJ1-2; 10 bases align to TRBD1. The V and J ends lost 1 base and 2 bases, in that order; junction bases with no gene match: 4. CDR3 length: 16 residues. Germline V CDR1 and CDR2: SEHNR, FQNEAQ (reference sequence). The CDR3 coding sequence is TGTGCCAGCAGCTTAGGTCCGGGACAGGGGAACTATGGCTACACCTTC. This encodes CASSLGPGQGNYGYTF. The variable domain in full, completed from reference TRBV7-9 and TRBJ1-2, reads DTGVSQNPRHKITKRGQNVTFRCDPISEHNRLYWYRQTLGQGPEFLTYFQNEAQLEKSRLLSDRFSAERPKGSFSTLEIQRTEQGDSAMYLCASSLGPGQGNYGYTFGSGTRLTVV.

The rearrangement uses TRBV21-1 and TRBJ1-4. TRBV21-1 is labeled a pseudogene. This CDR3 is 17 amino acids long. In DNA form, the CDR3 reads TGTGCCAGCAGCAAATCCACCCCCGGGGTCCCGGCGGAAAAACTGTTTTTT. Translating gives CASSKSTPGVPAEKLFF.

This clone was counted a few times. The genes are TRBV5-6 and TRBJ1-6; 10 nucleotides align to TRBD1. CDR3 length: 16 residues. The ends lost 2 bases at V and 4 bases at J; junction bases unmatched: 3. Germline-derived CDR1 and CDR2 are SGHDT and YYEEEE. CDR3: CASSFGQGDYNSPLHF. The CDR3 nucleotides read TGTGCCAGCAGCTTCGGACAGGGGGATTATAATTCACCCCTCCACTTT.

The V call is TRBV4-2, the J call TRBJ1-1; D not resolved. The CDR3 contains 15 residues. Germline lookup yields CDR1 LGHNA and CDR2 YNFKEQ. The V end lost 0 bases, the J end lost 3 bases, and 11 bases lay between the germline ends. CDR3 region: CASSQESGEYTEAFF. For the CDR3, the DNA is TGTGCCAGCAGCCAAGAGAGCGGAGAATACACTGAAGCTTTCTTT.

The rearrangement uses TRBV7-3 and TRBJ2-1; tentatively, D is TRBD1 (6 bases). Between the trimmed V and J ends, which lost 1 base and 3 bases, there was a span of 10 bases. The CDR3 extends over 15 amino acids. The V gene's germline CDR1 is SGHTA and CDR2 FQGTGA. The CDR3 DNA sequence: TGTGCCAGCAGCTTAAGGGTGGACAGCTACAATGAGCAGTTCTTC. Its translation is CASSLRVDSYNEQFF. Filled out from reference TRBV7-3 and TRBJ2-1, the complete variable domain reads GAGVSQTPSNKVTEKGKYVELRCDPISGHTALYWYRQSLGQGPEFLIYFQGTGAADDSGLPNDRFFAVRPEGSVSTLKIQRTERGDSAVYLCASSLRVDSYNEQFFGPGTRLTVL.

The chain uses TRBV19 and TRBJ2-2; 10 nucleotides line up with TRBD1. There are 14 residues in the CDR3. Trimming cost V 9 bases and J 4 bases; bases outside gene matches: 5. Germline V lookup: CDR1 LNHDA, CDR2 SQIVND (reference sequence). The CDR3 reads CASRQGAGTGELFF. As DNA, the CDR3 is TGTGCCAGCAGACAGGGGGCTGGCACCGGGGAGCTGTTTTTT.

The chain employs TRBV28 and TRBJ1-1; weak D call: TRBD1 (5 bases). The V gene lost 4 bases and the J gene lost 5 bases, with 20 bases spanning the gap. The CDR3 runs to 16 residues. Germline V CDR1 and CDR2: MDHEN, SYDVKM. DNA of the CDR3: TGTGCCAGCAGTTCCGACAGATGGGCATCGAGGACTGAAGCTTTCTTT. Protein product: CASSSDRWASRTEAFF.

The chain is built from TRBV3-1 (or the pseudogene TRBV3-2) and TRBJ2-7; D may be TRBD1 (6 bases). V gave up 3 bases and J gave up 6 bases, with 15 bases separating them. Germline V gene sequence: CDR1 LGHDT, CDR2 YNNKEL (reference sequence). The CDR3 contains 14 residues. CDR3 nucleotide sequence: TGTGCCAGCAGCCAGGGTCCAGGGGCACGCGAGCAGTACTTC. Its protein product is CASSQGPGAREQYF.

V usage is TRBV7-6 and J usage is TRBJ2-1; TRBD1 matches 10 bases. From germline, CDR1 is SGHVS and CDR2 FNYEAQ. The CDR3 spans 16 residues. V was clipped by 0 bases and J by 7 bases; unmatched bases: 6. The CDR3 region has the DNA TGTGCCAGCAGCTTAGCGGGACAGGGGTTAGGGAATGAGCAGTTCTTC. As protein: CASSLAGQGLGNEQFF.

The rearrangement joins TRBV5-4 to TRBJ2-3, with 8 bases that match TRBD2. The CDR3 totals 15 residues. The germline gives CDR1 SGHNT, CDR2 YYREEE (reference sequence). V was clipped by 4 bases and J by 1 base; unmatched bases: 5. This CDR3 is CASSIGGVGTDTQYF. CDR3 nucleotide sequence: TGTGCCAGCAGCATCGGGGGGGTCGGCACAGATACGCAGTATTTT.

CDR3 residues: CASSRPTGNYNSPLHF. Here the CDR3 DNA reads TGTGCCAGCAGCCGGCCGACAGGGAACTATAATTCACCCCTCCACTTT. The chain recombines TRBV5-5 with TRBJ1-6, with 7 bases fitting TRBD1. Looked up from germline, CDR1 is SGHKS and CDR2 is YYEKEE (reference sequence). V was clipped by 4 bases and J by 3 bases; unmatched bases: 7. This CDR3 has 16 amino acids.

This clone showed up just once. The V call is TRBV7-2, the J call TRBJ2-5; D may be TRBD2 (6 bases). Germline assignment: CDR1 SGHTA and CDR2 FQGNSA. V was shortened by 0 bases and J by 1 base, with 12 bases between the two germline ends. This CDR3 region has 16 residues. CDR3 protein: CASSLATGTGQETQYF. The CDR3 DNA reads TGTGCCAGCAGCTTAGCAACCGGGACTGGCCAAGAGACCCAGTACTTC.

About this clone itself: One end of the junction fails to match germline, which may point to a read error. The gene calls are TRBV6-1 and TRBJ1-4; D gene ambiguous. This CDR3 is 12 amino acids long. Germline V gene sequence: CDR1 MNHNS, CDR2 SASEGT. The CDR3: CASREAREKLFF. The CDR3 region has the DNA TGTGCCAGCAGAGAAGCCAGGGAAAAACTGTTTTTT.

The DNA for the CDR3 is TGTGCCAGCAGCCTGTATGGCTACACCTTC. Protein: CASSLYGYTF. V gene TRBV7-2 combines with J gene TRBJ1-2; no reliable D call. V lost 5 bases and J 5 bases, leaving 3 bases between the germline ends. CDR3 length: 10 amino acids. Germline V lookup: CDR1 SGHTA, CDR2 FQGNSA.

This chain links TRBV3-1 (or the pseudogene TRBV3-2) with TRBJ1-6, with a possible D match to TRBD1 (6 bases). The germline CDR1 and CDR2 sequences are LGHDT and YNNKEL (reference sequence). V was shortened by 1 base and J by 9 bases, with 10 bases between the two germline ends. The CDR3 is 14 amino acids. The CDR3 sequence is CASSQGTESSPLHF. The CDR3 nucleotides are TGTGCCAGCAGCCAAGGGACAGAGTCTTCACCCCTCCACTTT.

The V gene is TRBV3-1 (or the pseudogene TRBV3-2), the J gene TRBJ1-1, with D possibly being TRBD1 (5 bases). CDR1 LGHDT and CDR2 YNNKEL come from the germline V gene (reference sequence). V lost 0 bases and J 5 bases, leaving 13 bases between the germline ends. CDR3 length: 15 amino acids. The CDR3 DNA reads TGTGCCAGCAGCCAAGATCCGGGGGGTAGAACTGAAGCTTTCTTT. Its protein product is CASSQDPGGRTEAFF.

CDR3 in amino acids: CASSLLGQANTEAFF. CDR3 DNA sequence: TGTGCCAGCTCACTTTTGGGACAGGCGAACACTGAAGCTTTCTTT. The J gene is TRBJ1-1, the V gene TRBV18; 8 nucleotides match TRBD1. Germline assignment: CDR1 KGHSH and CDR2 LQKENI. The CDR3 length is 15 residues. The V gene end was trimmed by 4 bases and the J gene end by 1 base; junction bases not matched to a gene: 5.

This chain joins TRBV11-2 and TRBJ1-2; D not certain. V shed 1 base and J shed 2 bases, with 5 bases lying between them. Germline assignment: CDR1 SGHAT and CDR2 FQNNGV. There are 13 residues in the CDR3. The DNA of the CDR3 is TGTGCCAGCAGCTTAGGGCAGAACTATGGCTACACCTTC. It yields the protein CASSLGQNYGYTF. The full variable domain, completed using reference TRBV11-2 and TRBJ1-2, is EAGVAQSPRYKIIEKRQSVAFWCNPISGHATLYWYQQILGQGPKLLIQFQNNGVVDDSQLPKDRFSAERLKGVDSTLKIQPAKLEDSAVYLCASSLGQNYGYTFGSGTRLTVV.

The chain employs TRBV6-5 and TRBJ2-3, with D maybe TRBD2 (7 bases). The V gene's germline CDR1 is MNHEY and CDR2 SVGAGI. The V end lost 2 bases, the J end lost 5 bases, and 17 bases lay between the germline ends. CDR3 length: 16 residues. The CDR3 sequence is CASSYPGGGAGDTQYF. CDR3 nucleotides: TGTGCCAGCAGTTACCCCGGAGGGGGGGCCGGAGATACGCAGTATTTT.

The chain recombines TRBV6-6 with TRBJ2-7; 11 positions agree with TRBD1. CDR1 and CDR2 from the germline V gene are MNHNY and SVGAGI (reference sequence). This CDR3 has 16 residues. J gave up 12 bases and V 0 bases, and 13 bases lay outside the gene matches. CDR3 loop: CASSYSWGQGDTRWYF. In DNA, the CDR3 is TGTGCCAGCAGTTACTCGTGGGGACAGGGGGATACAAGGTGGTACTTC.

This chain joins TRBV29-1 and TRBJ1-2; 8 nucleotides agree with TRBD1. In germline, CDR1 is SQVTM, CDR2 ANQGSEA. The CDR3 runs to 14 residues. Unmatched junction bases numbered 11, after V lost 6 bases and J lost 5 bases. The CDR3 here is CSVNGDRGVYGYTF. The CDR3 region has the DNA TGCAGCGTGAACGGAGACAGGGGCGTTTATGGCTACACCTTC. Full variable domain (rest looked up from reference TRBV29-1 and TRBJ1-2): SAVISQKPSRDICQRGTSLTIQCQVDSQVTMMFWYRQQPGQSLTLIATANQGSEATYESGFVIDKFPISRPNLTFSTLTVSNMSPEDSSIYLCSVNGDRGVYGYTFGSGTRLTVV.

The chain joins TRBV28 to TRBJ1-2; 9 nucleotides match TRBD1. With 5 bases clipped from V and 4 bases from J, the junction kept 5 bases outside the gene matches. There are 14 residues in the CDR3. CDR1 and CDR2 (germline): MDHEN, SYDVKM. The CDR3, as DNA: TGTGCCAGCAGTGTCGAACAGGGGGCCTATGGCTACACCTTC. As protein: CASSVEQGAYGYTF.

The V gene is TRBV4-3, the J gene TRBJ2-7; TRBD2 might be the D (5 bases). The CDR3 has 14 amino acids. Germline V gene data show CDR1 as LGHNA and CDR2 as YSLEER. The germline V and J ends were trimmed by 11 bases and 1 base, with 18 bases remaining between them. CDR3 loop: CASREVINSYEQYF. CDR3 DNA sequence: TGCGCCTCCCGGGAAGTAATCAATTCCTACGAGCAGTACTTC.

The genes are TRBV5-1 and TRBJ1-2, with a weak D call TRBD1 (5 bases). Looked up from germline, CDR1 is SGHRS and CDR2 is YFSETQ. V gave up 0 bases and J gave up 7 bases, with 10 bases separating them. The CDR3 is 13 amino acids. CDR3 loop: CASSLGQGGGYTF. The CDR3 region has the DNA TGCGCCAGCAGCTTGGGTCAGGGTGGTGGCTACACCTTC.

CDR3 nucleotide sequence: TGTGCCAGCGACGACAGGGGGAACACTGAAGCTTTCTTT. As protein: CASDDRGNTEAFF. V and J are TRBV12-3 or TRBV12-4 and TRBJ1-1, with TRBD1 matching over 8 bases. The CDR3 totals 13 residues. The V and J ends lost 8 bases and 1 base, in that order; junction bases with no gene match: 3.